This passage covers 8 T cell receptor beta chains from one sample sequenced in a study of beta chain features in type 1 diabetes. Whole-study results and caveats: For Type 1 diabetes patients, all four CD4+ subsets carried TCRB CDR3s that were moderately but significantly shorter.

Reverse transcribing all isolated RNA meant expressed TCRB transcripts were sequenced. Assay: immunoSEQ multiplex PCR; the TCRdb copy retains only in-frame clones and omits some. Of 500,000 to 650,000 clones listed, 9.5% to 15% are singletons. The antigens of these receptors remain unknown. The sequenced sample was naive CD4+ T cells from blood. The receptor source for this set is a man younger than 40 with type 1 diabetes.

This clone was counted a few times. The J gene is TRBJ2-5, the V gene TRBV30; a possible D gene is TRBD2 (6 bases). This CDR3 has 15 residues. The V gene's germline CDR1 is GTSNPN and CDR2 SVGIG (reference sequence). Trimming stripped 1 base from V and 5 bases from J, with 17 bases between. DNA for the CDR3: TGTGCCTGGAGTGCGGGACTTGGCTTCGGCGAGACCCAGTACTTC. Its translation: CAWSAGLGFGETQYF.

The chain combines TRBV7-2 with TRBJ1-6, with unresolved D. The germline CDR1 and CDR2 sequences are SGHTA and FQGNSA. V gave up 1 base and J gave up 0 bases, with 4 bases separating them. CDR3 length equals 15 residues. The CDR3 DNA reads as TGTGCCAGCAGCTTAGACAGCTCCTATAATTCACCCCTCCACTTT. Its translation: CASSLDSSYNSPLHF.

This clone came up a few times. This CDR3 is also generated by other DNA sequences in the sample. The rearrangement joins TRBV7-9 to TRBJ2-7, with D possibly TRBD2 on 5 matching bases. Per the germline V gene, CDR1 is SEHNR and CDR2 is FQNEAQ (reference sequence). CDR3 size: 13 residues. V was pared by 6 bases and J by 3 bases, with 12 bases between. CDR3 region: CASSLPGIYEQYF. The DNA of the CDR3 is TGTGCCAGCAGTCTGCCGGGAATCTACGAGCAGTACTTC.

In its sample, this clone was seen a few times. V and J are TRBV5-8 and TRBJ2-2, with 9 positions matching TRBD1. This CDR3 has 17 amino acids. Unmatched junction bases numbered 5, after V lost 0 bases and J lost 2 bases. Germline V gene lookup returns CDR1 SGHTS and CDR2 YDEGEE. In nucleotides, the CDR3 is TGTGCCAGCAGCTTGGAGGGACAGGGAAGAAACACCGGGGAGCTGTTTTTT. It translates to CASSLEGQGRNTGELFF. The full variable domain, with the rest looked up from reference TRBV5-8 and TRBJ2-2, is EAGVTQSPTHLIKTRGQQATLRCSPISGHTSVYWYQQALGLGLQFLLWYDEGEERNRGNFPPRFSGRQFPNYSSELNVNALELEDSALYLCASSLEGQGRNTGELFFGEGSRLTVL.

The V call is TRBV11-3, the J call TRBJ1-5, with 8 positions matching TRBD1. Germline values: CDR1 SGHNT, CDR2 YENEEA. The junction had 2 bases not matched to a gene; V was cut back by 2 bases and J by 5 bases. The CDR3 is 14 amino acids. For the CDR3, the DNA is TGTGCCAGCAGCTTAAGACAGGGGCATCAGCCCCAGCATTTT. Its translation: CASSLRQGHQPQHF.

The V and J genes are TRBV4-2 and TRBJ2-3; 12 nucleotides agree with TRBD2. Looked up from germline, CDR1 is LGHNA and CDR2 is YNFKEQ. With V trimmed by 2 bases and J by 5 bases, 5 bases remained unmatched. This CDR3 is built from 16 residues. The CDR3 DNA follows: TGTGCCAGCAGCCAAAGGACTAGCGGGGTGGGAGATACGCAGTATTTT. Amino acid sequence: CASSQRTSGVGDTQYF.

The DNA of the CDR3 is TGCAGCGTTGAACGACTACGGACTAGCGGGGGGGCAGATACGCAGTATTTT. Protein sequence: CSVERLRTSGGADTQYF. The chain employs TRBV29-1 and TRBJ2-3; 15 bases are shared with TRBD2. Germline V gives CDR1 SQVTM, CDR2 ANQGSEA. The CDR3 extends over 17 amino acids. V lost 2 bases to trimming and J lost 4 bases; unmatched junction nucleotides: 7.

Concerning this clone: The sample has other DNA sequences that encode this CDR3 too. V usage is TRBV2 and J usage is TRBJ2-7; D assignment may be TRBD1 or TRBD2 (6 bases each). Germline lookup yields CDR1 SNHLY and CDR2 FYNNEI. CDR3 length: 12 amino acids. Trimming took off 6 bases at V and 2 bases at J, with 8 bases between the two ends. This CDR3 reads CASRGGTYEQYF. The DNA of the CDR3 is TGTGCCAGCAGAGGGGGGACCTACGAGCAGTACTTC. The whole variable domain, filled in from reference TRBV2 and TRBJ2-7, reads EPEVTQTPSHQVTQMGQEVILRCVPISNHLYFYWYRQILGQKVEFLVSFYNNEISEKSEIFDDQFSVERPDGSNFTLKIRSTKLEDSAMYFCASRGGTYEQYFGPGTRLTVT.